This TCR beta chain came from a study of blood T cell dynamics during melanoma immunotherapy. Study information: Standard first-line treatment here was pembrolizumab or nivolumab plus ipilimumab in metastatic melanoma.

The repertoire was sequenced with immunoSEQ multiplex PCR; TCRdb's copy has only in-frame clones and lacks some. The repertoire holds 15,000 or so clones, with roughly 85% as singletons. Time point of the sample: week 3, after first cycle of checkpoint inhibitor. Disease control meant complete response, partial response or stable disease at 12 weeks. Looked up from germline, CDR1 is ENHRY and CDR2 is SYGVKD. The CDR3 loop spans 15 amino acids. Trimming took 3 bases from V and 2 from J, leaving 11 bases between them. The sequences come from blood, collected from a patient treated with checkpoint blockade. This TCR came from a human donor with melanoma. The chain employs TRBV10-3 and TRBJ1-3; possibly TRBD1 for D (5 bases). CDR3 amino acids: CAISDGAMTGNTIYF. CDR3 bases: TGTGCCATCAGTGATGGGGCCATGACTGGAAACACCATATATTTT.